Sequencing of this TCR beta chain was carried out in a study of T cells in Graves' hyperthyroidism and ophthalmopathy. The source material, RNA transcripts, was used to amplify TCR beta CDR3 regions. In the first-round RT-PCR of the TCR CDR3, the HTBI primer set was used. TCRdb reprocessed the multiplex PCR reads with MiXCR, giving one entry per CDR3 protein. The data contain 300,000 or so distinct CDR3 sequences, around 17% of them seen just once; the ten biggest clones take up approximately 35%. If no ophthalmopathy progression occurred within 18 months, Graves' hyperthyroidism was stable. The receptor comes from a man aged 25-40 years with Graves' hyperthyroidism. The specimen was blood.

The CDR3: CSAVGGMNTEAFF. The CDR3 nucleotides read TGCAGCGCTGTCGGAGGGATGAACACTGAAGCTTTCTTT. The rearrangement uses TRBV29-1 and TRBJ1-1; D unresolved. V was pared by 7 bases and J by 0 bases, with 12 bases between. The CDR3 has 13 amino acids. Looked up from germline, CDR1 is SQVTM and CDR2 is ANQGSEA.